The rows below give T cell receptor beta chains drawn from one sample of a study of T cell responses to AZD1222 COVID-19 vaccine. Here immunoSEQ multiplex PCR was the method, and the copy in TCRdb shows in-frame clones only, minus some. The sample records around 120,000 clones, approximately 86% being singletons. The material was peripheral blood, obtained on day 0 of AZD1222 vaccination. The receptors were sampled from an adult in good health. CDR3s include the opening cysteine and the closing phenylalanine or tryptophan. The D gene is left open where the match is weak. Clone size is given for some rows only: seen once, a few or many times, or a class if the clone is expanded.

cdr3_nt cdr3_aa cdr3_length v_call clone_size d_call j_call
TGTGCCAGCTCCGGGAAGATGGGCGAGCAGTACTTC CASSGKMGEQYF 12 TRBV5-6 NA NA TRBJ2-7
TGTGCCAGTAGTATGGCCAGGGGGCCTCAGCCCCAGCATTTT CASSMARGPQPQHF 14 TRBV19 once TRBD1 TRBJ1-5
TGTGCCAGCAGCTCGGACAGGACGGGTCAGCCCCAGCATTTT CASSSDRTGQPQHF 14 TRBV5-5 NA TRBD1 TRBJ1-5
TGTGCCACCAGTGACGGGCCGTACAATGAGCAGTTCTTC CATSDGPYNEQFF 13 TRBV24-1 NA NA TRBJ2-1
TGTGCCTGGATGCCGGCCAGACACACCGGGGAGCTGTTTTTT CAWMPARHTGELFF 14 TRBV30 NA NA TRBJ2-2
TGTGCCAGCAGTTTATCCCGACTAGCAACAGATACGCAGTATTTT CASSLSRLATDTQYF 15 TRBV27 few TRBD2 TRBJ2-3
TGTGCCAGCAGCGCCGGGGGAGGGGCAGCCTTTTGGGAGCAGTACTTC CASSAGGGAAFWEQYF 16 TRBV9 NA TRBD2 TRBJ2-7
TGTGCCAGCAGTTACCAAGCGGAAGAGACCCAGTACTTC CASSYQAEETQYF 13 TRBV6-2/TRBV6-3 NA NA TRBJ2-5
TGTGCCAGCAGTGAGGACCTGGGGAGCAATCAGCCCCAGCATTTT CASSEDLGSNQPQHF 15 TRBV6-1 medium-sized NA TRBJ1-5
TGTGCCAGCAGCTTACATCGACAGGGGATTGCTGAAGCTTTCTTT CASSLHRQGIAEAFF 15 TRBV7-2 NA TRBD1 TRBJ1-1
TGTGCCAGCAGTTACTCGGGACAGGTAGGCCACGAGCAGTACTTC CASSYSGQVGHEQYF 15 TRBV6-6 NA TRBD1 TRBJ2-7
TGTGCCAGCAGTTTATCGGGGGGGATTATAGATACGCAGTATTTT CASSLSGGIIDTQYF 15 TRBV28 once TRBD2 TRBJ2-3
TGTGCCAGCAGCCTCCAGGCTACCCCGTATGGCTACACCTTC CASSLQATPYGYTF 14 TRBV3-1/TRBV3-2 NA NA TRBJ1-2
TGTGCCAGCAGCACCTTAACCGGGACTAGCGCGTACAATGAGCAGTTCTTC CASSTLTGTSAYNEQFF 17 TRBV7-2 NA TRBD2 TRBJ2-1
TGTGCCAGCAAGGCCAGCGGGGGGTATGTCTACGAGCAGTACTTC CASKASGGYVYEQYF 15 TRBV28 NA TRBD2 TRBJ2-7
TGTGCCAGCAGCTTGATAGGACACGAGCAGTACTTC CASSLIGHEQYF 12 TRBV5-4 many NA TRBJ2-7
TGTGCGATAAGGGGACAGAGAACCACTGAAGCTTTCTTT CAIRGQRTTEAFF 13 TRBV19 NA TRBD1 TRBJ1-1
TGTGCCAGCAGCGTCGGGACCCAGAGTCACTATGGCTACACCTTC CASSVGTQSHYGYTF 15 TRBV9 NA NA TRBJ1-2
TGTGCCAGCCAGACCGGAGGGGGAGCCAAAAACATTCAGTACTTC CASQTGGGAKNIQYF 15 TRBV2 NA NA TRBJ2-4
TGTGCCAGCAGCTTAGAAAGGGGTTTTCCCTACGAGCAGTACTTC CASSLERGFPYEQYF 15 TRBV7-9 NA NA TRBJ2-7
TGCGCCAGCAGCTCCGGGACTAGCGGAGAGACCCAGTACTTC CASSSGTSGETQYF 14 TRBV5-1 NA TRBD2 TRBJ2-5
TGCAGCGTGGTTAAAGGGACGGGGAACACTGAAGCTTTCTTT CSVVKGTGNTEAFF 14 TRBV29-1 NA NA TRBJ1-1
TGTGCCAGCAGTGAAGGGCAGGCAAACACCGGGGAGCTGTTTTTT CASSEGQANTGELFF 15 TRBV6-4 NA NA TRBJ2-2
TGTGCCAGTAGTATAACAGGGACCCAAGAGACCCAGTACTTC CASSITGTQETQYF 14 TRBV19 NA NA TRBJ2-5
TGTGCCAGTAAAAGACCGGGACAGGGGGGCACAGATACGCAGTATTTT CASKRPGQGGTDTQYF 16 TRBV19 NA TRBD1 TRBJ2-3
TGTGCCAGCATAGCAGGGGATATTTCTGAAGCTTTCTTT CASIAGDISEAFF 13 TRBV12-3/TRBV12-4 NA NA TRBJ1-1
TGTGCCAGCAGCACAGGTGTGGCGTGGTTTTCGGGAGAGACCCAGTACTTC CASSTGVAWFSGETQYF 17 TRBV11-3 NA NA TRBJ2-5
TGTGCCAGTACCCCGACCCCGGGATCGCCAGCTTTCTTT CASTPTPGSPAFF 13 TRBV19 NA NA TRBJ1-1
TGTGCCAGCAGTTACTCATTCGGCACTGAAGCTTTCTTT CASSYSFGTEAFF 13 TRBV6-5 NA NA TRBJ1-1
TGTGCCAGCAGTTCCGGCAGGGAGACCCAGTACTTC CASSSGRETQYF 12 TRBV12-3/TRBV12-4 NA NA TRBJ2-5
TGTGCCAGCCGGGACTGGCACACAGATACGCAGTATTTT CASRDWHTDTQYF 13 TRBV3-1/TRBV3-2 NA NA TRBJ2-3
TGTGCCAGCAGTTACTCGGTTTGGCAGGGAGGTCATGAGCAGTTCTTC CASSYSVWQGGHEQFF 16 TRBV6-5 NA NA TRBJ2-1
TGCGCCAGCAGCTTGACCTGGGACAGCGTTGGATCCTACGAGCAGTACTTC CASSLTWDSVGSYEQYF 17 TRBV5-1 NA TRBD1 TRBJ2-7
TGTGCCAGCAGCCTTTGGCGGGCGAACACCGGGGAGCTGTTTTTT CASSLWRANTGELFF 15 TRBV14 NA NA TRBJ2-2
TGTGCCAGTAGTATGATAAGGGGTTGGAGTTCTGCCAAAAACATTCAGTACTTC CASSMIRGWSSAKNIQYF 18 TRBV19 NA NA TRBJ2-4
TGTGCCATCAGTGGCAGGGGAGTAACGACCTACGAGCAGTACTTC CAISGRGVTTYEQYF 15 TRBV10-3 NA NA TRBJ2-7
TGCGCCAGCAGCCAAGATACGGGTTCACCCCTCCACTTT CASSQDTGSPLHF 13 TRBV4-1 NA NA TRBJ1-6
TGTGCCAGCAGCCCGGGCGGGGGGGTGGAGACCCAGTACTTC CASSPGGGVETQYF 14 TRBV3-1/TRBV3-2 NA TRBD2 TRBJ2-5
TGTGCCACCAGTGATTTTTGGGTGAATGAGCAGTTCTTC CATSDFWVNEQFF 13 TRBV24-1 NA NA TRBJ2-1
TGTGCCAGTACCGGGAAGGTGGCCCGGAGGGGTGGAGAAAAACTGTTTTTT CASTGKVARRGGEKLFF 17 TRBV19 NA NA TRBJ1-4
TGTGCCAGCAGCCTCCTACAGGGCGCAGATACGCAGTATTTT CASSLLQGADTQYF 14 TRBV11-3 NA NA TRBJ2-3
TGTGCCAGCAGCTTGTTAGTAAGCTCCTACAATGAGCAGTTCTTC CASSLLVSSYNEQFF 15 TRBV5-5 NA NA TRBJ2-1
TGTGCCAGCAGCCAAATAGGGACGGATAATGAAAAACTGTTTTTT CASSQIGTDNEKLFF 15 TRBV4-2 few NA TRBJ1-4
TGTGCCAGCAGCCGCGGGACAGGGTCTCTCGAGCAGTACTTC CASSRGTGSLEQYF 14 TRBV14 NA TRBD1 TRBJ2-7
TGTGCCAGCAGCTCCTCGGGTGGTGGTCAGCCCCAGCATTTT CASSSSGGGQPQHF 14 TRBV7-2 once NA TRBJ1-5
TGTGCCAGCAGCTTAGCGCGGGGGTACACTGAAGCTTTCTTT CASSLARGYTEAFF 14 TRBV7-9 NA NA TRBJ1-1
TGTGCCAGCAGCTTAGCTAGGGGGTCCTATAGCAATCAGCCCCAGCATTTT CASSLARGSYSNQPQHF 17 TRBV7-2 NA NA TRBJ1-5
TGCGCCAGCAGGTTGGTCGGAGGGGTGAACACTGAAGCTTTCTTT CASRLVGGVNTEAFF 15 TRBV10-1 NA NA TRBJ1-1